The T cell receptor (beta chain) described here comes from a study of blood T cell repertoires in COVID-19. The wider study: COVID-19 samples, acute and convalescent, were from the United States, Italy and Spain. PBMCs, B-cell-depleted T cells, or T cells provided the cDNA or gDNA that made up the material.

The V gene's germline CDR1 is MDHEN and CDR2 SYDVKM. Trimming took off 5 bases at V and 1 base at J, with 12 bases between the two ends. This CDR3 has 14 amino acids. Authors' processing steps: How many nucleated cells were present was estimated from reference gene primer amplification. TCRdb keeps only in-frame clones here, not all; method: immunoSEQ multiplex PCR. D and trimming were read from the DNA, whereas the V and J calls and clone size are those reported in that table. Counted here are some 180,000 clones, roughly 90% occurring once; the ten biggest clones make up about 0.54%. The receptor's source is a man between 50 and 59 years old with acute or convalescent COVID-19. V and J are TRBV28 and TRBJ2-7; D unresolved. The sequenced sample consisted of peripheral blood. This chain's CDR3 is CASSPEIISYEQYF. The DNA of the CDR3 is TGTGCCAGCAGTCCTGAGATAATATCCTACGAGCAGTACTTC.